This T cell receptor (beta chain) was observed in a study of regulatory T cells in long-lasting Graves disease. V was clipped by 3 bases and J by 7 bases; unmatched bases: 4. The CDR3 covers 16 residues. Per germline, CDR1 MDHEN and CDR2 SYDVKM. The TCR beta library used iRepertoire HTBI primers with Arm-PCR amplification of CDR3. TCRdb re-derived calls from the multiplex PCR reads in MiXCR, one entry per CDR3 protein. The sample consists of around 460,000 distinct CDR3 sequences, around 13% of them appearing once. The time point was: newly diagnosed GD, antithyroid drugs for less than 3 months. Following extraction of RNA from PBMCs, that RNA was used to make the TCR library. This clonotype occurred many times. This sample was also put to use in a study of T cells in Graves' hyperthyroidism and ophthalmopathy. That investigation notes: The TCR CDR3 first-round RT-PCR relied on the HTBI primer set.

The chain employs TRBV28 and TRBJ2-1; 15 nucleotides agree with TRBD2. This sequence originates from a woman between 45 and 65 years old with Graves disease. Sequences were derived from peripheral blood mononuclear cells (PBMCs), sampled at new diagnosis, from a patient treated with antithyroid drugs. CDR3 DNA: TGTGCCAGCAGTTTTTCCGGGACTAGCGGGAGGAATGAGCAGTTCTTC. Translation gives CASSFSGTSGRNEQFF.